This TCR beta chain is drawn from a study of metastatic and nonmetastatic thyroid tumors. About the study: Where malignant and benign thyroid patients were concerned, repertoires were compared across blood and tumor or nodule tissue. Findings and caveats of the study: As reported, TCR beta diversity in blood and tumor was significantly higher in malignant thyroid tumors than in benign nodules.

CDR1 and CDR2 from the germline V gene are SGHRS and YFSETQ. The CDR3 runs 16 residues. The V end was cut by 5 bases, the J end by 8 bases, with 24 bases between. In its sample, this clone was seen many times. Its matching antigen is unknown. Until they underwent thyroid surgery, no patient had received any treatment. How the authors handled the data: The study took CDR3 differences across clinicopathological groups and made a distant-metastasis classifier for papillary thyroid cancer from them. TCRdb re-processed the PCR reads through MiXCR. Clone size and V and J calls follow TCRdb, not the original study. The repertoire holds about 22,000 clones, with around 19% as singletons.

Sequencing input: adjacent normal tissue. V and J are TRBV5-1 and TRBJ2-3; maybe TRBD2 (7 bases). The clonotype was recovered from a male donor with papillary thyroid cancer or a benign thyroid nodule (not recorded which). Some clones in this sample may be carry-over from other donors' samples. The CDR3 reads CASSRGGSTTQTTQYF. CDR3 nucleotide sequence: TGCGCCAGCAGTAGGGGGGGGTCCACTACACAGACTACGCAGTATTTT. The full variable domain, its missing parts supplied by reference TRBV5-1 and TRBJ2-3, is KAGVTQTPRYLIKTRGQQVTLSCSPISGHRSVSWYQQTPGQGLQFLFEYFSETQRNKGNFPGRFSGRQFSNSRSEMNVSTLELGDSALYLCASSRGGSTTQTTQYFGPGTRLTVL.